These T cell receptor beta chains were read from a single sample in a study of neurological immune-mediated disorders. TCRdb reprocessed the 5' RACE reads with MiXCR, giving one entry per CDR3 protein. Of about 79,000 distinct CDR3 sequences in the sample, around 14% were seen once. Material for sequencing was PBMCs. The receptors were sampled from a woman aged 50 to 65 in good health. Both conserved end residues are part of each CDR3. D genes are given only for firm matches. The size of a clone is reported for some rows only, either as once, few or many, or as a class for expanded clones.

j_gene	v_gene	d_gene	abundance	CDR3nt	CDR3aa
TRBJ2-7	TRBV5-5	NA	NA	TGTGCCAGCAGCCTCCTGGACAGTAACGAGCAGTACTTC	CASSLLDSNEQYF
TRBJ2-1	TRBV7-9	NA	many	TGTGCCAGCAGCTTGGGACGGAACACTGGGCGGTACAATGAGCAGTTCTTC	CASSLGRNTGRYNEQFF
TRBJ2-3	TRBV5-1	NA	NA	TGCGCCAGCAGCTTGTGGGCAGATACGCAGTATTTT	CASSLWADTQYF
TRBJ2-6	TRBV20-1	NA	NA	TGCAGTGCTAGAACGGGACTCTCTTGGGCCAACGTCCTGAATTTC	CSARTGLSWANVLNF
TRBJ2-5	TRBV5-1	NA	many	TGCGCCAGCAGCGCACACCAAGAGACCCAGTACTTC	CASSAHQETQYF
TRBJ1-5	TRBV18	TRBD1	NA	TGTGCCAGCTCACCTTCGAGGGACAGCCTAATGTCATTT	CASSPSRDSLMSF
TRBJ2-1	TRBV7-2	NA	many	TGTGCCAGCAGCTCAGGGGGCGGGAGGGCCAATGAGCAGTTCTTC	CASSSGGGRANEQFF
TRBJ2-1	TRBV29-1	NA	many	TGCAGCGTTGAACGGTCCTACAATGAGCAGTTCTTC	CSVERSYNEQFF
TRBJ2-1	TRBV7-9	NA	many	TGTGCCAGCAGCTTAATGAGTGGACTACCGTTCTTC	CASSLMSGLPFF
TRBJ1-2	TRBV5-1	TRBD1	many	TGCGCCAGCAGCTCGAGACCTACAGGGGAGGGGAACTATGGCTACACCTTC	CASSSRPTGEGNYGYTF
TRBJ2-7	TRBV15	TRBD2	NA	TGTGCCACCAGCAGATCCGGGACTAGCTACGAGCAGTACTTC	CATSRSGTSYEQYF
TRBJ1-1	TRBV18	NA	NA	TGTGCCATCTGGATGAACACTGAAGCTTTCTTT	CAIWMNTEAFF
TRBJ2-5	TRBV5-1	NA	many	TGCGCCAGCAGCTTGGTTGGGGGGTCGGAGACCCAGTACTTC	CASSLVGGSETQYF
TRBJ2-7	TRBV5-1	NA	many	TGCGCCAGCAGCTGGGGGGGCCAGGGTCCCTACGAGCAGTACTTC	CASSWGGQGPYEQYF
TRBJ2-1	TRBV20-1	TRBD2	many	TGCAGTGCTAGAGACCCAGCGGGGGGGGAATACAATGAGCAGTTCTTC	CSARDPAGGEYNEQFF
TRBJ2-2	TRBV6-6	TRBD2	many	TGTGCCAGCAGCGTGGGAGGGTACCCCGGGGAGCTGTTTTTT	CASSVGGYPGELFF
TRBJ2-1	TRBV7-2	TRBD1	many	TGTGCCAGCAGGCCGGACAGGGCCGGCGACAATGAGCAGTTCTTC	CASRPDRAGDNEQFF
TRBJ2-3	TRBV12-3/TRBV12-4	NA	many	TGTGCCAGCAGCCCCCGAGGGTTTGCAGATACGCAGTATTTT	CASSPRGFADTQYF
TRBJ2-5	TRBV20-1	NA	many	TGCAGTGCTAGAGATTCAATTACTGGGGTCGGGGAGACCCAGTACTTC	CSARDSITGVGETQYF
TRBJ1-2	TRBV7-9	NA	many	TGTGCCAGCAGCTCAGACGAGGGTCGGTACACCTTC	CASSSDEGRYTF
TRBJ2-3	TRBV15	NA	many	TGTGCCACCAGCAGAGAGCCTCCCCGACCCCTCGGCACAGATACGCAGTATTTT	CATSREPPRPLGTDTQYF
TRBJ1-1	TRBV28	NA	many	TGTGCCCTATCCCCCAGGGTGAACACTGAAGCTTTCTTT	CALSPRVNTEAFF
TRBJ1-5	TRBV12-1	NA	many	TGTGCCAGCAGCCGCGTTCGGGGTATAGGCAATCAGCCCCAGCATTTT	CASSRVRGIGNQPQHF
TRBJ1-2	TRBV5-1	TRBD1	many	TGCGCCAGCAGCCCTGGGACAGGGGTTGTCTATGGCTACACCTTC	CASSPGTGVVYGYTF
TRBJ2-5	TRBV7-2	NA	many	TGTGCCAGCAGCTATCAAGCAGGGGAGCAAGAGACCCAGTACTTC	CASSYQAGEQETQYF